This TCR beta chain was sequenced during a study of cytomegalovirus exposure and HLA in healthy donors. Points from the study as a whole: Most subjects' HLA-A and HLA-B alleles were reportedly predicted from TCR beta sequences. Presence/absence analyses took donor sequencing depth as roughly uniform.

Comment on this clone: Antigen unknown.

The CDR3 is made up of 15 amino acids. Unmatched junction bases numbered 10, after V lost 7 bases and J lost 2 bases. The V gene's germline CDR1 is LNHNV and CDR2 YYDKDF (reference sequence). Primers included in the PCR were 60 Vbeta and 13 Jbeta primers. Produced via immunoSEQ multiplex PCR; TCRdb's table is partial and in-frame only. The table shows around 200,000 clones, with 70% to 75% occurring only once. The rearrangement links TRBV15 to TRBJ2-5; 7 bases are a match to TRBD2. The receptor was derived from a woman aged 25-40 years in good health and CMV-seropositive. The sample was PBMCs. The CDR3, as DNA: TGTGCCACCACCCCCTTGGGAGCGGGGCAAGAGACCCAGTACTTC. Translated: CATTPLGAGQETQYF.